This note documents a single TCR beta chain sequence. What it recognizes is unknown. These data originate in a study of PD-1 blockade in classical Hodgkin lymphoma. Study details: Treatment was intravenous nivolumab, 3 mg/kg every 2 weeks, until progression.

The protocol was immunoSEQ multiplex PCR, while the TCRdb copy is restricted to in-frame clones and leaves out a portion. The table includes under 130,000 clones, 89% detected once. CDR3 length: 15 residues. V trimming: 6 bases; J trimming: 2 bases; junction bases outside the gene matches: 7. The germline V gene has CDR1 MDHEN and CDR2 SYDVKM. Indicated time point: cycle 4 day 1 (C4D1), after more than five weeks of nivolumab. Each of the patients experienced relapse following autologous stem cell transplantation, and their brentuximab vedotin exposure differed. Points from the study as a whole: By C4D1 there was a significant rise in CD4+ TCR diversity but not in CD8+ TCR diversity. Baseline diversity in complete responders resembled that of newly diagnosed patients.

The chain carries TRBV28 and TRBJ2-1; 7 bases align to TRBD1. The specimen was peripheral blood mononuclear cells (PBMCs), collected before the fourth cycle of nivolumab. The receptor was derived from a human donor with classical Hodgkin lymphoma. The CDR3 protein is CASRTGTATYNEQFF. DNA for the CDR3: TGTGCCAGCAGGACCGGGACAGCTACCTACAATGAGCAGTTCTTC.